A single sample is the source of the 16 T cell receptor beta chains below, sequenced in a study of naive and memory T cell subsets. A UMI-containing oligonucleotide was joined by 3' ligation to the TCR cDNA template. Four PCR rounds used nested alpha and beta constant region primers plus the SP2 primer. MiXCR, run by TCRdb on the 5' RACE reads, gives a single entry per CDR3 protein. The data hold more than 45,000 distinct CDR3 sequences, with about 4.4% observed a single time. The receptors stem from a female donor in good health.

This clonotype was seen repeatedly, ten times or more. The V call is TRBV14, the J call TRBJ1-1; D unclear. In germline, CDR1 is SGHDN, CDR2 FVKESK. The V end lost 4 bases, the J end lost 0 bases, and 18 bases lay between the germline ends. The CDR3 sequence is 17 residues long. CDR3 loop: CASSPQWSGTLNTEAFF. CDR3 in DNA: TGTGCCAGCAGCCCCCAGTGGTCAGGCACCTTGAACACTGAAGCTTTCTTT.

The chain is built from TRBV21-1 and TRBJ2-5; the D segment call TRBD2 is taken from the table without a DNA check. TRBV21-1 is assigned pseudogene status. This CDR3 spans 16 amino acids. CDR3 sequence reads: CASSKAGTSGNETQYF. The CDR3 DNA reads as TGTGCCAGCAGCAAAGCCGGGACTAGCGGGAACGAGACCCAGTACTTC.

This clonotype came up many times. The V and J genes are TRBV5-1 and TRBJ2-1, with D tentatively TRBD2 (5 bases). The length of the CDR3 is 17 residues. V dropped 4 bases and J dropped 0 bases, with 17 bases sitting between them. CDR1 and CDR2 (germline): SGHRS, YFSETQ. CDR3 DNA: TGCGCCAGCAGCCCTACAGAAGCGGCTAGCTCCTACAATGAGCAGTTCTTC. Its translation is CASSPTEAASSYNEQFF.

Ten or more counts support this clonotype. This rearrangement joins TRBV28 to TRBJ2-7; the D is unclear. The CDR3 loop spans 12 amino acids. Germline V gene sequence: CDR1 MDHEN, CDR2 SYDVKM. V was trimmed by 1 base and J by 6 bases, leaving 7 bases between them. This CDR3 reads CASSLFKFEQYF. CDR3 nucleotides: TGTGCCAGCAGTTTATTCAAGTTCGAGCAGTACTTC.

This clonotype was seen at least ten times. The chain recombines TRBV3-1 with TRBJ2-3; TRBD2 matches 9 bases. Per germline, CDR1 LGHDT and CDR2 YNNKEL (reference sequence). Germline trimming cut 1 base from V and 7 bases from J; bases unmatched to any gene: 6. CDR3 length: 15 residues. CDR3 nucleotides: TGTGCCAGCAGCCAAGGTAGCGGGAGTAGGAATACGCAGTATTTT. It yields the protein CASSQGSGSRNTQYF.

This clonotype was counted many times. This chain connects TRBV27 to TRBJ2-1; no firm D call. Germline loops: CDR1 MNHEY, CDR2 SMNVEV (reference sequence). V was cut by 6 bases and J by 6 bases, with 12 bases left in between. CDR3 length equals 13 residues. CDR3 nucleotide sequence: TGTGCCAGCAGCCACTCCCTACTCAATGAGCAGTTCTTC. It yields the protein CASSHSLLNEQFF.

This clonotype was seen many times. The J gene is TRBJ2-3, the V gene TRBV29-1, with 7 bases that match TRBD2. CDR3 length: 14 residues. Germline V gene data show CDR1 as SQVTM and CDR2 as ANQGSEA. Trimming took 2 bases from V and 3 from J; bases not matched to a gene: 5. The chain's CDR3 is CSVETAGWTDTQYF. CDR3 nucleotide sequence: TGCAGCGTTGAAACAGCGGGGTGGACAGATACGCAGTATTTT.

The rearrangement joins TRBV7-6 to TRBJ1-1; D is perhaps TRBD1 (5 bases). The germline V gene has CDR1 SGHVS and CDR2 FNYEAQ. The CDR3 covers 13 residues. The V and J ends lost 5 bases and 1 base respectively, with 8 bases between them. Written as DNA, the CDR3 is TGTGCCAGCAGCCTACAGGCGAACACTGAAGCTTTCTTT. It translates to CASSLQANTEAFF.

This clonotype showed up many times. The rearrangement uses TRBV27 and TRBJ2-4; TRBD1 matches 9 bases. The V gene's germline CDR1 is MNHEY and CDR2 SMNVEV (reference sequence). J was trimmed by 13 bases and V by 0 bases; bases with no gene match: 4. The CDR3 is 13 amino acids. In nucleotides, the CDR3 is TGTGCCAGCAGTTTATCCTACAGGGGGCGGCAGTACTTC. It translates to CASSLSYRGRQYF.

This clonotype appeared a few times. The chain uses TRBV11-2 and TRBJ2-3; D remains unclear. Germline assignment: CDR1 SGHAT and CDR2 FQNNGV. Trimming removed 5 bases from V and 4 bases from J, with 13 bases in between. The CDR3 runs to 14 residues. CDR3 residues: CASSPLVGPDTQYF. The CDR3 coding sequence is TGTGCCAGCAGCCCTTTGGTGGGCCCAGATACGCAGTATTTT.

By sample fraction, this clonotype is medium-sized. This chain uses TRBV29-1 with TRBJ2-3; weak D call: TRBD1 (5 bases). V was trimmed by 3 bases and J by 6 bases, leaving 13 bases between them. The CDR3 spans 13 residues. The germline CDR1 and CDR2 sequences are SQVTM and ANQGSEA. CDR3: CSVELKGRDTQYF. As DNA, the CDR3 is TGCAGCGTTGAGTTGAAGGGGCGGGATACGCAGTATTTT.

This clonotype has at least ten counts. The chain is built from TRBV6-1 and TRBJ2-5, with D possibly matching TRBD2 (6 bases). CDR1 and CDR2 (germline): MNHNS, SASEGT. CDR3 size: 13 residues. The V end was cut by 6 bases, the J end by 2 bases, with 10 bases between. The CDR3 DNA sequence: TGTGCCAGCAGCCGCGGGATTCAAGAGACCCAGTACTTC. Translated, it gives CASSRGIQETQYF.

This clonotype was counted many times. The V call is TRBV7-8, the J call TRBJ2-7; D is possibly TRBD2 (5 bases). CDR1 and CDR2 from the germline V gene are SGHVS and FQNEAQ. The germline V and J ends were trimmed by 5 bases and 2 bases, with 16 bases remaining between them. This CDR3 has 15 residues. The CDR3 is CASSPRRVGPYEQYF. CDR3 nucleotide sequence: TGTGCCAGCAGCCCGAGGCGGGTTGGTCCCTACGAGCAGTACTTC.

The chain combines TRBV29-1 with TRBJ2-7; D ambiguous. The germline V gene has CDR1 SQVTM and CDR2 ANQGSEA. CDR3 length equals 12 residues. The V gene lost 4 bases and the J gene lost 2 bases, with 9 bases spanning the gap. This CDR3 is CSVVSAAYEQYF. DNA for the CDR3: TGCAGCGTTGTGTCCGCGGCCTACGAGCAGTACTTC.

This clonotype has ten or more counts. The chain has TRBV30 and TRBJ2-5, with D perhaps TRBD1 (6 bases). Germline-derived CDR1 and CDR2 are GTSNPN and SVGIG (reference sequence). This CDR3 spans 13 amino acids. With 2 bases removed from V and 5 bases from J, the gap between germline ends came to 12 bases. Written as DNA, the CDR3 is TGTGCCTGGAGTAGGCAGGGGTGGGAGACCCAGTACTTC. Its protein product is CAWSRQGWETQYF.

In its sample, this clonotype was seen many times. The genes are TRBV11-3 and TRBJ2-1; D unresolved. CDR3 length: 15 amino acids. The germline gives CDR1 SGHNT, CDR2 YENEEA. Trimming removed 0 bases at V and 0 bases at J, with 6 bases between. CDR3 amino acids: CASSLDDSSYNEQFF. CDR3 DNA sequence: TGTGCCAGCAGCTTAGATGATAGCTCCTACAATGAGCAGTTCTTC. Using reference TRBV11-3 and TRBJ2-1 for the parts outside the CDR3, the full variable domain is EAGVVQSPRYKIIEKKQPVAFWCNPISGHNTLYWYLQNLGQGPELLIRYENEEAVDDSQLPKDRFSAERLKGVDSTLKIQPAELGDSAVYLCASSLDDSSYNEQFFGPGTRLTVL.